Here is one TCR beta chain with its context. Its antigen is as yet unknown. This record comes from a study of T cell responses to AZD1222 COVID-19 vaccine. General study points: Spike-specific TCR breadth and depth were elevated following two AZD1222 doses. It was only after the peak T cell response that any repertoires were sampled. Spike regions recognized by vaccine-associated CD4 TCRs spanned the protein, led by 160-218 and 743-854. Per reports, nearly half of all spike-specific TCRs target regions that are unmutated in variants.

Profiling relied on immunoSEQ multiplex PCR, and the TCRdb table lists in-frame clones only, not all of them. The table lists 120,000 to 150,000 clones, about 93% of them singletons. Looked up from germline, CDR1 is LGHNA and CDR2 is YNFKEQ. There are 15 residues in the CDR3. V was pared by 4 bases and J by 4 bases, with 4 bases of the junction left unmatched. The receptor was isolated from an adult in good health. The starting material was peripheral blood, obtained on day 0 of MenACWY control vaccination. V and J are TRBV4-2 and TRBJ1-1; the match to TRBD1 covers 12 bases. In DNA, the CDR3 is TGTGCCAGCAGCCCGGGACAGGGGGCTAGCACTGAAGCTTTCTTT. Protein sequence: CASSPGQGASTEAFF.